This entry is about one T cell receptor beta chain. Its antigen remains unidentified. No base quality information exists; no much larger clone differs at one position. V is shortened by 3 bases, J by 4 bases, and the region joining them spans 15 bases. The germline V gene (reference sequence) specifies WNHNN as CDR1 and SYGVQD as CDR2. From the cysteine up to the phenylalanine, the CDR3 has a length of 15 residues. The sequence is cut down to CDR3 DNA, 45 bases in frame from base 1. Libraries were constructed by the immunoSEQ multiplex PCR assay. For the multiplex PCR, a mixture combining 60 forward primers for TCR Vbeta segments and 13 reverse primers for TCR Jbeta segments was used. The CDR3 region of rearranged TCR beta genes was amplified from genomic DNA by a multiplex PCR assay. On the Illumina HiSeq System, the amplified TCR beta libraries were sequenced as 87-base-pair reads. In the paper's pipeline: A later analysis counted tens of millions of unique TCR beta chains across the 666 repertoires, and roughly 9.9 million of these chains were shared by at least two donors. To remove PCR and sequencing errors, raw reads were error-corrected and collapsed into unique sequences using a nearest-neighbor algorithm that merged closely related sequences. To assign V, D and J gene segments, CDR3 sequences were aligned to IMGT reference sequences. Each retained sequence needed at least a six-nucleotide match to both a V gene segment and a J gene segment. A rearrangement was called productive if the CDR3 had no stop codons and remained in frame with V and J, and every other rearrangement was called non-productive. CDR3 was defined by IMGT convention, running from the second conserved V-encoded cysteine to the conserved J-encoded phenylalanine. In an earlier analysis of roughly 610 of the donors, sequences lacking an unambiguous match to a single V gene segment were excluded. In an earlier analysis of about 590 of the donors, a V segment was called functional when productive rearrangements were above 56.7%, and segregating when the standard deviation between donors exceeded 5%. A statistical classification framework was developed to diagnose cytomegalovirus status using the catalog of TCR beta chain sequences. In a later analysis, TCR nucleotide sequences were compared against IMGT/GENE-DB human TR gene sequences so that V and J genes could be assigned. A later analysis assigned CDR3 sequences and most-parsimonious VDJ recombination scenarios with the TCRdist pipeline. In a later analysis, each TCR beta chain was defined by its CDR3 amino acid sequence together with its V-gene family, and reads lacking a unique V-gene family were excluded. A later analysis removed nearly 600 highly shared, low-generation-probability nucleotide sequences to deal with suspected cross-contamination and a sequencing artifact. In a later analysis, a clonal expansion index was calculated for each public chain from normalized within-repertoire ranks of inferred template counts. In a later analysis, generation probabilities were computed with a VDJ recombination model fitted to out-of-frame rearrangements, and the resulting probabilities were checked against IGoR. In a later analysis, TCR-TCR, TCR-HLA and TCR-CMV co-occurrence was scored with hypergeometric tests, and a repertoire-size bias correction was applied to TCR pairs. A later analysis estimated false discovery rates by permuting HLA or CMV assignments 20 times. A later analysis grouped co-occurring TCRs with DBSCAN, adding TCRdist sequence similarity when clustering within HLA-allele-positive subsets. For co-occurrence clustering, repertoires with fewer than 30,000 or more than 120,000 public chains were excluded, along with about five repertoires with anomalous nucleotide sharing. As stored in TCRdb, this immuneACCESS dataset retains in-frame rearrangements with V and J assigned. A fraction of the clones does not appear; measured against another copy, unresolved V genes explain less than half of the discrepancy, and the remainder lacks a known reason. The V and J calls and clone size are taken from that table; D and trimming were inferred from the DNA. The sample has just over 200,000 clones on record, approximately 78% of them singletons. The ten largest clones capture 2.5% to 3.5% of the sample.

The sample is drawn from a study of cytomegalovirus exposure and HLA in healthy donors listed by TCRdb under 2017. For the study in its entirety: An earlier analysis of more than 550 of the donors reported approximately 260 Gb of sequence data and 100 million to 120 million unique TCR beta sequences obtained from about 170 million T cells. An early release covering just under 650 HLA-typed donors comprised about 300 gigabases of sequencing data and roughly 86 million unique TCR sequences. Of the 350 to 450 genotyped donors, 80% to 90% were placed in the genetic ancestry cluster associated with self-reported Caucasian donors. The study aimed to test whether cataloging public T cell receptors could reveal signatures of past pathogen exposure. The T cell repertoires of around 670 subjects were profiled by immunosequencing and related to cytomegalovirus serostatus. Along with the approximately 670-subject first cohort, a separate validation cohort of more than 90 different subjects was used. High-throughput TCR immunosequencing, statistical association of individual TCRs with disease status, and machine learning were combined to predict cytomegalovirus infection status. To study patterns of TCR occurrence, a later analysis re-analyzed previously published TCR beta repertoires from 666 donors and added high-resolution HLA genotyping. In the later analysis, no new phenotypic data were used to find candidate immune exposures; instead, reliance was placed on TCR beta sequences and their occurrence across donors. An earlier analysis of 587 of the donors used high-throughput TCR beta sequencing to judge whether each TCR beta V gene segment behaved as functional or pseudogenic. Donor age, sex, ethnicity and CMV serostatus were collected together with the repertoire data. In a later genetic analysis, genome-wide SNP genotypes for about 60% of the 666 donors were used, and that subset was treated as a discovery cohort. Every repertoire in the discovery cohort had been generated on one and the same sequencing platform. Both class I and class II loci were covered by HLA typing, at four-digit resolution. The number of donors typed differed by locus, with 629-630 for A, B, C, DRB1 and DQB1, 522 for DQA1, some 570 for DPA1, and around 430 for DPB1. A handful of DR-DQ haplotypes were handled as single units for association and clustering because linkage in the cohort was strong. Across roughly 420 genotyped donors of the cohort, an average of approximately 220,000 unique TCR beta nucleotide sequences per donor were sequenced, and around 20% of those sequences were non-productive.

Summary of the overall study and its limitations: According to a later analysis, most CMV-associated TCR beta chains appeared to be HLA-restricted, and the HLA associations seemed to be driven largely by CMV exposure. In vitro tests confirmed that a few of the cytomegalovirus-associated TCR beta chains recognize cytomegalovirus antigens. According to a later genetic analysis, donors in an Asian-associated ancestry cluster had fewer N-insertions in productive TCRs than the approximately 650-donor mean. A further reported finding was that TCR beta sequences accurately predicted the HLA-A and HLA-B alleles for most subjects in the first cohort. Correlated functional status among segregating V segments might be attributable to linkage disequilibrium, but an unknown experimental factor could not be ruled out. A total of 150 or so TCR beta chains were listed by the study as associated with cytomegalovirus. The authors suggested that the approach could potentially be generalized to other disease states and immunological phenotypes. An earlier analysis of 450 to 750 of the donors showed that most TCR beta V segments appeared in productive rearrangements either about 87% or about 30% of the time, which broadly matched IMGT annotations. A cluster of highly shared sequence variants was judged likely to be a technical artifact of the sequencing pipeline. Because counts were too low, 15 to 20 rarely observed V segments, including chromosome 9 orphons, were excluded from the earlier analysis of around 640 of the donors. When HLA alleles, especially DR and DQ, strongly co-occurred, attributing TCR associations to individual alleles was difficult. A later analysis found that HLA-associated TCR beta chains were more clonally expanded and had lower generation probabilities than equally common non-associated chains. Because HLA typing was missing for some donors at each locus, association tests included only the typed subset. Sequencing depth was assumed to be roughly uniform across donors in the presence/absence analyses, though that assumption may not hold. CMV serostatus was the only immune exposure information available for the cohort. The classifier was reported to diagnose cytomegalovirus status with high specificity and sensitivity in both the original and validation cohorts. The cohort was sequenced for TCR beta chains only, and without alpha or paired-chain data the features that could be detected were limited. A later genetic analysis associated a missense DCLRE1C variant with V-gene and J-gene trimming of TCR beta chains, and an independent cohort replicated the association. In a later analysis, over 15,000 TCR beta sequences were associated with specific HLA alleles at a false discovery rate of 0.05. According to a later analysis, parvovirus B19, influenza, CMV and Epstein-Barr virus appeared linked to several top co-occurrence clusters. Most TCR sequences were observed very rarely across donors, whereas some public TCRs were present in many individuals. Some IMGT-functional V segments, including TRBV6-2 and TRBV6-3, could not be distinguished by the 87-base-pair reads and were therefore excluded. A later analysis found that TCR association rates varied across HLA loci, with DRB1 alleles showing the most associated TCRs and HLA-C alleles the fewest.

In total, 666 healthy bone marrow donors made up the cohort. Cohort members were all nominally healthy when sampled, although unrecorded immune exposures were likely present. The donor tested CMV seronegative and was one of the 352 seronegative cohort members. A peripheral blood sample was provided by each donor, and peripheral blood mononuclear cells were used for TCR beta sequencing. The Qiagen DNeasy Blood Extraction Kit was used to extract genomic DNA from the blood cell samples. Sequenced material: PBMCs. The chain is made from TRBV10-1 and TRBJ1-1, with a tentative D gene TRBD1 over 5 matching bases. The TCR sequence derives from a woman aged 40 to 50 in good health and CMV-seronegative. The CDR3 sequence is CASSEEGAKGTEAFF. The nucleotides are TGCGCCAGCAGTGAAGAAGGGGCGAAGGGCACTGAAGCTTTCTTT.